The rows below give T cell receptor beta chains drawn from one sample of a study of regulatory T cells in long-lasting Graves disease. One entry per CDR3 protein, called by TCRdb with MiXCR from the multiplex PCR reads. Counted here are roughly 500,000 distinct CDR3 sequences, 20% to 25% occurring once; the ten biggest clones make up approximately 6.4%. Sample: peripheral blood mononuclear cells (PBMCs), taken when the disease was refractory, from a patient treated with antithyroid drugs. These TCRs come from a female donor with Graves disease. The CDR3 runs from the conserved cysteine through the conserved F or W. Each record gives: CDR3 length, V gene, clone size, D gene, J gene, CDR3 protein, CDR3 DNA. D genes are given only for firm matches. Rows may omit the clone size; those that give it use once, few, many or a size class.

>14|TRBV29-1|many|TRBD1|TRBJ1-2
CSVTGGQGMDGYTF
TGCAGCGTTACTGGGGGACAGGGCATGGATGGCTACACCTTC
>14|TRBV28|many|-|TRBJ2-7
CASSNDGARYEQYF
TGTGCCAGCAGTAACGACGGAGCTCGCTACGAGCAGTACTTC
>16|TRBV7-2|many|-|TRBJ2-5
CASSFARLAFQETQYF
TGTGCCAGCAGCTTTGCCCGTTTGGCGTTCCAAGAGACCCAGTACTTC
>16|TRBV28|many|-|TRBJ2-7
CASSSPTTATSYEQYF
TGTGCCAGCAGTTCCCCGACTACTGCTACGTCCTACGAGCAGTACTTC
>20|TRBV30|once|-|TRBJ2-1
CAWSVRTDYFDSGSYNEQFF
TGTGCCTGGAGTGTCCGGACAGACTACTTCGATAGCGGATCCTACAATGAGCAGTTCTTC
>14|TRBV28|many|-|TRBJ2-5
CASSLQGSGETQYF
TGTGCCAGCAGTTTACAGGGCTCCGGAGAGACCCAGTACTTC
>15|TRBV18|-|TRBD2|TRBJ2-5
CASDWTSGGQETQYF
TGTGCCAGCGACTGGACTAGCGGGGGCCAAGAGACCCAGTACTTC
>15|TRBV3-1|-|TRBD1|TRBJ2-1
CASSYRGQGDNEQFF
TGTGCCAGCAGCTACAGGGGACAGGGGGACAATGAGCAGTTCTTC
>12|TRBV4-3|-|-|TRBJ1-4
CASSQEAGRLFF
TGCGCCAGCAGCCAAGAAGCGGGACGGTTGTTTTTT
>15|TRBV24-1|-|TRBD1|TRBJ1-3
CATSDLDRGGNTIYF
TGTGCCACCAGTGATCTCGACAGGGGAGGAAACACCATATATTTT
>16|TRBV4-3|few|TRBD2|TRBJ2-1
CASSRERGGFYDEQFF
TGCGCCAGCAGCCGCGAGCGGGGGGGGTTCTACGATGAGCAGTTCTTC
>15|TRBV24-1|-|-|TRBJ2-5
CATSGADAGKETQYF
TGTGCCACCAGTGGTGCGGACGCCGGCAAAGAGACCCAGTACTTC
>13|TRBV20-1|-|-|TRBJ1-4
CSARRTANEKLFF
TGCAGTGCAAGAAGGACAGCTAATGAAAAACTGTTTTTT
>16|TRBV3-1|many|-|TRBJ1-4
CASSHLTGQGNEKLFF
TGTGCCAGCAGCCATCTTACGGGACAAGGGAATGAAAAACTGTTTTTT
>14|TRBV5-5|many|-|TRBJ1-5
CASSLGAPGEPQHF
TGTGCCAGCAGCTTGGGGGCCCCGGGTGAGCCCCAGCATTTT
>15|TRBV28|many|-|TRBJ1-5
CASTDGPRGNQPQHF
TGTGCCAGCACCGACGGACCGAGGGGCAATCAGCCCCAGCATTTT
>15|TRBV28|-|TRBD2|TRBJ2-7
CASSLLAGETYEQYF
TGTGCCAGCAGTCTACTAGCGGGAGAAACCTACGAGCAGTACTTC
>14|TRBV7-3|many|-|TRBJ1-2
CASSLMGQGYGYTF
TGTGCCAGCAGCTTAATGGGGCAGGGTTATGGCTACACCTTC
>12|TRBV13|-|-|TRBJ1-1
CASSFFEAEAFF
TGTGCCAGCAGCTTCTTCGAGGCTGAAGCTTTCTTT
>15|TRBV12-3/TRBV12-4|-|TRBD2|TRBJ2-2
CASSFAASGTGELFF
TGTGCCAGCAGTTTCGCGGCTAGCGGCACCGGGGAGCTGTTTTTT
>14|TRBV28|many|-|TRBJ2-7
CASSLSPNGNEQYF
TGTGCCAGCAGTTTATCCCCTAATGGAAACGAGCAGTACTTC
>13|TRBV28|many|TRBD1|TRBJ1-5
CASRQGVNQPQHF
TGTGCCAGTCGGCAGGGGGTCAATCAGCCCCAGCATTTT
>16|TRBV5-1|-|TRBD1|TRBJ2-7
CASSYAPGQLNYEQYF
TGCGCCAGCAGCTACGCGCCGGGACAGCTTAACTACGAGCAGTACTTC
>11|TRBV10-3|few|-|TRBJ2-7
CAISMQDEQYF
TGTGCCATCAGTATGCAAGACGAGCAGTACTTC
>13|TRBV19|-|TRBD1|TRBJ1-5
CARKTGGEQPQHF
TGTGCCAGAAAGACAGGGGGCGAGCAGCCCCAGCATTTT
>14|TRBV9|few|TRBD2|TRBJ2-1
CASSASGGGNEQFF
TGTGCCAGCAGCGCTAGCGGGGGGGGTAATGAGCAGTTCTTC
>14|TRBV15|few|TRBD1|TRBJ1-6
CATSRGQGESPLHF
TGTGCCACCAGCAGAGGACAGGGGGAATCACCCCTCCACTTT
>14|TRBV6-1|few|-|TRBJ2-2
CASRDPRVAGELFF
TGTGCCAGCAGAGACCCGAGGGTAGCGGGGGAGCTGTTTTTT
>13|TRBV12-5|-|-|TRBJ2-3
CASGSLGTDTQYF
TGTGCTAGTGGTTCACTAGGGACAGATACGCAGTATTTT
>14|TRBV28|many|-|TRBJ2-7
CASTPSGTYYEQYF
TGTGCCAGCACCCCCTCTGGGACGTATTACGAGCAGTACTTC
>14|TRBV12-3/TRBV12-4|many|TRBD1|TRBJ1-1
CASSRTGGRTEAFF
TGTGCCAGCAGCAGGACAGGTGGGCGGACTGAAGCTTTCTTT
>17|TRBV11-2|many|TRBD1|TRBJ1-2
CASSSWAGTDQNYGYTF
TGTGCCAGCAGCTCCTGGGCCGGGACAGATCAAAACTATGGCTACACCTTC
>14|TRBV9|few|-|TRBJ1-1
CASSVEHRNTEAFF
TGTGCCAGCAGCGTAGAACATCGGAACACTGAAGCTTTCTTT
>12|TRBV29-1|-|-|TRBJ2-7
CSVVDPPYEQYF
TGCAGCGTTGTTGACCCGCCTTACGAGCAGTACTTC
>12|TRBV20-1|-|-|TRBJ2-7
CSATRDHYEQYF
TGCAGTGCCACTAGGGACCACTACGAGCAGTACTTC
>16|TRBV27|-|-|TRBJ1-5
CASSLYPSRSDQPQHF
TGTGCCAGCAGTTTATACCCGTCCCGGTCGGATCAGCCCCAGCATTTT
>14|TRBV28|many|-|TRBJ2-5
CASTDQQGIKTQYF
TGTGCCAGCACCGACCAACAGGGAATAAAGACCCAGTACTTC
>16|TRBV6-1|-|-|TRBJ1-2
CASSPGFRDNDYGYTF
TGTGCCAGCAGTCCGGGGTTCCGGGACAATGACTATGGCTACACCTTC
>17|TRBV19|once|TRBD2|TRBJ2-5
CASSIDGLAGGEETQYF
TGTGCCAGTAGTATAGACGGTCTAGCGGGAGGAGAAGAGACCCAGTACTTC
>16|TRBV18|-|-|TRBJ2-6
CASSSEWFSGANVLTF
TGTGCCAGCTCATCCGAGTGGTTCTCCGGGGCCAACGTCCTGACTTTC
>15|TRBV5-1|few|-|TRBJ1-1
CASSLSLGGSGEAFF
TGCGCCAGCAGCCTATCTTTAGGAGGCTCCGGTGAAGCTTTCTTT
>15|TRBV28|many|-|TRBJ1-5
CASSLLPGLKQPQHF
TGTGCCAGCAGTTTGTTACCGGGACTAAAGCAGCCCCAGCATTTT
>14|TRBV20-1|-|-|TRBJ2-7
CSARGSRALYEQYF
TGCAGTGCTAGAGGGAGTAGGGCGCTATACGAGCAGTACTTC
>13|TRBV5-1|many|TRBD1|TRBJ1-5
CASSFDRDQPQHF
TGTGCCAGCAGCTTTGACAGGGATCAGCCCCAGCATTTT
>16|TRBV7-2|many|TRBD2|TRBJ2-7
CASSLDGTSGNREQYF
TGTGCCAGCAGCTTGGACGGGACTAGCGGGAACCGTGAGCAGTACTTC
>16|TRBV11-3|many|-|TRBJ2-5
CASSQTATDFGRTQYF
TGTGCCAGCAGCCAAACAGCGACCGACTTCGGTCGGACCCAGTACTTC
>14|TRBV13|-|TRBD2|TRBJ2-4
CASSLGSGLVYQYF
TGTGCCAGCAGCTTAGGCAGTGGACTAGTTTATCAGTACTTC
>12|TRBV20-1|few|TRBD1|TRBJ2-5
CSAGWTGETQYF
TGCAGTGCAGGTTGGACAGGGGAGACCCAGTACTTC
>14|TRBV28|-|-|TRBJ2-5
CASSLEGHGETQYF
TGTGCCAGCAGTTTAGAGGGGCACGGAGAGACCCAGTACTTC
>15|TRBV11-3|-|-|TRBJ1-1
CASSSRTEANTEAFF
TGTGCCAGCAGCTCCCGGACCGAGGCGAACACTGAAGCTTTCTTT
>11|TRBV29-1|many|TRBD1|TRBJ1-1
CSGDTGDEAFF
TGCAGCGGAGACACAGGGGATGAAGCTTTCTTT
>15|TRBV30|-|-|TRBJ2-1
CAWSRARTDYNEQFF
TGTGCCTGGAGCCGGGCCCGGACCGACTACAATGAGCAGTTCTTC
>16|TRBV2|-|-|TRBJ1-1
CASSLGGATYHTEAFF
TGTGCCAGCAGCTTAGGGGGGGCCACATACCACACTGAAGCTTTCTTT
>13|TRBV29-1|few|TRBD1|TRBJ2-2
CSGNQGADGELFF
TGCAGCGGGAACCAGGGGGCAGACGGGGAGCTGTTTTTT